The TCR beta chain described here comes from a study of preoperative IRX-2 immunotherapy in early breast cancer. This table comes from immunoSEQ multiplex PCR, and its TCRdb copy is limited to in-frame clones, with some not included. The sample lists approximately 98,000 clones, 86% occurring once. Treatment: preoperative locoregional IRX-2 cytokine immunotherapy. Patients received preoperative, locoregional IRX-2 cytokine immunotherapy in a phase Ib study. This CDR3 region has 16 residues. The germline V and J ends were trimmed by 0 bases and 6 bases, with 14 bases remaining between them. Germline V CDR1 and CDR2: SGHVS, FNYEAQ.

The receptor was derived from a human donor with breast cancer. V and J are TRBV7-6 and TRBJ2-2; D is possibly TRBD1 or TRBD2 (5 bases each). Here the sequenced sample was tumor tissue, taken after IRX-2 immunotherapy. The CDR3 loop is CASSLAGPRDPGELFF. DNA of the CDR3: TGTGCCAGCAGCTTAGCGGGGCCCCGGGACCCCGGGGAGCTGTTTTTT.